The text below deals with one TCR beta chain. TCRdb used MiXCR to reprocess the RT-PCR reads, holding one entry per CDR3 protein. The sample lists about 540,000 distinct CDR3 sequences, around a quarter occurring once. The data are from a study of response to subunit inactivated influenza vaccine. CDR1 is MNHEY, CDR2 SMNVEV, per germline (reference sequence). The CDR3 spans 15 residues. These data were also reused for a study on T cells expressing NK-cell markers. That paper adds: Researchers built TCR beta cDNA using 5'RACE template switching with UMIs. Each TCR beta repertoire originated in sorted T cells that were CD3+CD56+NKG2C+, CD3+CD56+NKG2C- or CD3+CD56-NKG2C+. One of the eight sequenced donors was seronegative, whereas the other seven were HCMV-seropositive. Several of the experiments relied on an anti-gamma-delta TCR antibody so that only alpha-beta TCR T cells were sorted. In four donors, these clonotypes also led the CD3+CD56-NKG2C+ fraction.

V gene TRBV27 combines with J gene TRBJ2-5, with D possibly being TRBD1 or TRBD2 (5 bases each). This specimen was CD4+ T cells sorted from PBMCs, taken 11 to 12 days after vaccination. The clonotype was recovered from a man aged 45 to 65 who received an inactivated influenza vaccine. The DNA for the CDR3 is TGTGGCAGTAGTTTATCGAGGGGATTAAGGGAGACCCAGTACTTC. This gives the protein CGSSLSRGLRETQYF.